Presented here are 13 T cell receptor beta chains from one specimen sequenced in a study of regulatory T cells in long-lasting Graves disease. Noted time point: persistent/refractory GD, antithyroid drugs over 5 years with positive TRAb. PBMC RNA served as the TCR library source. Construction of the TCR beta libraries employed iRepertoire HTBI primers in conjunction with Arm-PCR of CDR3 regions. TCRdb re-analysed the multiplex PCR reads in MiXCR, keeping a single row per CDR3 protein. Among nearly 350,000 distinct CDR3 sequences listed, around a fifth were seen once. This sample comprised peripheral blood mononuclear cells (PBMCs), obtained when the disease was refractory, from a patient treated with antithyroid drugs. The source of these receptors is a female donor with Graves disease.

This clonotype was picked up a small number of times. The chain is built from TRBV25-1 and TRBJ1-4; D uncertain. V was pared by 6 bases and J by 4 bases, with 12 bases between. Germline V gene lookup returns CDR1 MGHDK and CDR2 SYGVNS. CDR3 length equals 14 residues. CDR3 in DNA: TGTGCCAGCAGAGTTGATGGGGTTAATGAAAAACTGTTTTTT. Encoded protein: CASRVDGVNEKLFF.

The chain links TRBV27 to TRBJ2-3; possible D gene TRBD2, 7 bases. Per germline, CDR1 MNHEY and CDR2 SMNVEV (reference sequence). This CDR3 comprises 16 residues. V lost 6 bases to trimming and J lost 5 bases, with 21 bases between them. CDR3 bases: TGTGCCAGCAGGCCCGGGGGGAGCGGAGGGGGAGATACGCAGTATTTT. Its translation: CASRPGGSGGGDTQYF.

The gene calls are TRBV7-3 and TRBJ2-2; no clear D gene. The germline gives CDR1 SGHTA, CDR2 FQGTGA. This CDR3 has 14 amino acids. Trimming cost V 2 bases and J 4 bases, with 8 bases left between them. The CDR3 DNA is TGTGCCAGCAGCTTATGGACCTCCACCGGGGAGCTGTTTTTT. Its translation: CASSLWTSTGELFF.

This clonotype was recorded at least ten times. The V gene is TRBV7-2, the J gene TRBJ1-2; tentatively, D is TRBD1 (5 bases). The V end lost 7 bases, the J end lost 7 bases, and 19 bases lay between the germline ends. CDR3 length: 14 amino acids. Germline values: CDR1 SGHTA, CDR2 FQGNSA. The CDR3 is CASIRDGSMGGYTF. CDR3 coding DNA: TGTGCCAGCATCCGGGACGGTTCTATGGGTGGCTACACCTTC.

Of note for this clonotype: A much bigger clone sits one base away, suggesting this may be a read error. The chain couples TRBV20-1 to TRBJ2-4, with D perhaps being TRBD1 or TRBD2 (5 bases each). This CDR3 comprises 15 residues. The germline CDR1 and CDR2 sequences are DFQATT and SNEGSKA (reference sequence). Here the CDR3 reads CSASLGTATKNIRYF. The CDR3 DNA sequence: TGCAGTGCTAGTTTGGGGACCGCGACCAAAAACATTCGGTACTTC.

This clonotype was seen more than once but under ten times. V usage is TRBV18 and J usage is TRBJ2-7, with 7 positions matching TRBD1. J was trimmed by 4 bases and V by 2 bases; bases with no gene match: 5. Germline V CDR1 and CDR2: KGHSH, LQKENI. The CDR3 extends over 14 amino acids. The CDR3 region has the DNA TGTGCCAGCTCACCAACGGGACAGTTTTACGAGCAGTACTTC. The encoded protein is CASSPTGQFYEQYF.

This clonotype was seen ten or more times. The V gene is TRBV2, the J gene TRBJ2-5; no clear D. CDR1 is SNHLY and CDR2 is FYNNEI in the germline V gene. This CDR3 is built from 11 residues. V lost 6 bases to trimming and J lost 2 bases, with 4 bases between them. The CDR3 bases are TGTGCCAGCAGGTATCAAGAGACCCAGTACTTC. This translates into CASRYQETQYF.

This clonotype showed up many times. This chain uses TRBV6-9 with TRBJ2-5; D is undetermined. Trimming took off 3 bases at V and 1 base at J, with 12 bases between the two ends. CDR1 and CDR2 (germline): MNHGY, SVAAGI. This CDR3 is built from 15 residues. The DNA for the CDR3 is TGTGCCAGCAGTTACGTCGATAGTGTCCAAGAGACCCAGTACTTC. Its protein is CASSYVDSVQETQYF.

A note on this clonotype: A read error is possible here, since a much larger clone lies one base away. V usage is TRBV3-1 and J usage is TRBJ1-5; D unresolved. Germline V lookup: CDR1 LGHDT, CDR2 YNNKEL (reference sequence). V lost 4 bases, J lost 2 bases, and 15 bases lay in between. The CDR3 is made up of 16 amino acids. The CDR3 nucleotides are TGTGCCAGCAGCCGAGGAGGATGGGTGGGCAATCAGCCCCAGCATTTT. Translating it yields CASSRGGWVGNQPQHF. Complete variable domain (other parts from reference TRBV3-1 and TRBJ1-5): DTAVSQTPKYLVTQMGNDKSIKCEQNLGHDTMYWYKQDSKKFLKIMFSYNNKELIINETVPNRFSPKSPDKAHLNLHINSLELGDSAVYFCASSRGGWVGNQPQHFGDGTRLSIL.

The V and J genes are TRBV18 and TRBJ2-2, with 11 positions matching TRBD1. The CDR3 covers 16 residues. The germline V gene has CDR1 KGHSH and CDR2 LQKENI. Losses at the gene ends were 3 bases for V and 3 bases for J; bases not matched to a gene: 3. CDR3 nucleotide sequence: TGTGCCAGCTCACCGCGGGGACAGGGGGACACCGGGGAGCTGTTTTTT. It is translated as CASSPRGQGDTGELFF.

Points on this clonotype: This may be a read error, as it is one base from a much larger clone. The chain links TRBV10-3 to TRBJ2-7; D may be TRBD1 (6 bases). Germline V gene data show CDR1 as ENHRY and CDR2 as SYGVKD. This CDR3 is built from 13 residues. The DNA of the CDR3 is TGTGCCTCCGGACAGTTAACTTCCTACGGGCAGTACTTC. Protein: CASGQLTSYGQYF.

This clonotype appeared a few times. A much larger clonotype is one base distant, so this may be a read error. The rearrangement links TRBV28 to TRBJ1-1; a weak D match, TRBD1 (6 bases). The V end lost 4 bases, the J end lost 5 bases, and 11 bases lay between the germline ends. CDR1 and CDR2 (germline): MDHEN, SYDVKM. The CDR3 is 13 amino acids. The CDR3 here is CASSSYTGTEAFF. The CDR3 DNA reads TGTGCCAGCAGTTCATATACAGGGACTGAAGCTTTCTTT.

Many counts were recorded for this clonotype. V and J are TRBV11-2 and TRBJ1-1; D might be TRBD1 (5 bases). CDR1 is SGHAT and CDR2 is FQNNGV in the germline V gene. The V end was cut by 1 base, the J end by 7 bases, with 7 bases between. The CDR3 contains 12 residues. The CDR3 is CASSLGGGEAFF. As DNA, the CDR3 is TGTGCCAGCAGCTTAGGGGGCGGTGAAGCTTTCTTT.